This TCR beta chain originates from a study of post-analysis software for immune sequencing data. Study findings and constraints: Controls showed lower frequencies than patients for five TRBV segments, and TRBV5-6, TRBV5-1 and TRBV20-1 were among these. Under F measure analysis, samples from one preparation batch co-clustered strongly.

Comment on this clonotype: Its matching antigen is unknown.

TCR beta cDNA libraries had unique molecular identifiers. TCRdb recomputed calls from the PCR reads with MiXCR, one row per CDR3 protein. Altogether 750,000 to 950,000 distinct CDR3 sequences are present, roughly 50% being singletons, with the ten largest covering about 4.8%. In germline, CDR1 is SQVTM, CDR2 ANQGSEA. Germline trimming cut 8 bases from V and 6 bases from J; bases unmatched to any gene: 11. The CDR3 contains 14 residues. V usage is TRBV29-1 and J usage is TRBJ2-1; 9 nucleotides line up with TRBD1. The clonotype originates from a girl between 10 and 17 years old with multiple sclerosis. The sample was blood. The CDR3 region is CSTRTGTGSNEQFF. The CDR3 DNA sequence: TGCAGCACTAGAACCGGGACAGGGTCCAATGAGCAGTTCTTC.